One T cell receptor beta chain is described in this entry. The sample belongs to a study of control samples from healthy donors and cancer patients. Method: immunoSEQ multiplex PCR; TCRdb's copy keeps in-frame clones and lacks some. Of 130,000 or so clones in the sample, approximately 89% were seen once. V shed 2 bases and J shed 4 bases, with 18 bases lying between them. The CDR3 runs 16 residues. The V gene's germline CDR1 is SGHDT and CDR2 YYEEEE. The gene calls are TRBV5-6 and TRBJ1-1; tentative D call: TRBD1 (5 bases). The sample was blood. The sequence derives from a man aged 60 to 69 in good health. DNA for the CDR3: TGTGCCAGCAGCTTTTTCCTGGGGGAGACACTCACTGAAGCTTTCTTT. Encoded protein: CASSFFLGETLTEAFF. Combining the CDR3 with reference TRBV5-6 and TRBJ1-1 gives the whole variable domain DAGVTQSPTHLIKTRGQQVTLRCSPKSGHDTVSWYQQALGQGPQFIFQYYEEEERQRGNFPDRFSGHQFPNYSSELNVNALLLGDSALYLCASSFFLGETLTEAFFGQGTRLTVV.